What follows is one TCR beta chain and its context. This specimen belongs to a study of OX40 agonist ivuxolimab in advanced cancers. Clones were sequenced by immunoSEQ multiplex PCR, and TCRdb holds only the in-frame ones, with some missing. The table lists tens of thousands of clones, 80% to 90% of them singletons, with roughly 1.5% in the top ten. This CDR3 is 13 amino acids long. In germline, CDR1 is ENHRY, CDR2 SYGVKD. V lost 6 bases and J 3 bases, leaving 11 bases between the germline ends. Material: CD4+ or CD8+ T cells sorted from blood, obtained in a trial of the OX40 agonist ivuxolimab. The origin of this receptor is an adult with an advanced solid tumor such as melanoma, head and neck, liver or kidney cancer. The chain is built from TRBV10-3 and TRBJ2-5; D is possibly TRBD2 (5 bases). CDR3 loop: CAISPQLEETQYF. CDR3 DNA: TGTGCCATCAGCCCGCAACTAGAAGAGACCCAGTACTTC.